This TCR beta chain came from a study of T cell responses to AZD1222 COVID-19 vaccine (dated by TCRdb to the early 2020s). Background on the whole study: A total of about 250 trial participants underwent TCR sequencing, of whom about 200 had received two doses of AZD1222 and 26 had received two doses of the MenACWY control vaccine. Trial participants were enrolled by age into subgroups of 18-55, 56-69 and 70-plus years, and about 150, 27 and 61 TCR-sequenced participants, respectively, were included in these subgroups.

The CDR3 regions of human TCRbeta chains were analyzed by immunosequencing. Concerning the study's data processing: Repertoire TCRs were matched against a reference library of SARS-CoV-2-specific TCRs generated with the MIRA antigen-specificity platform. Breadth was defined as the fraction of unique TCRs that were SARS-CoV-2-associated. Depth was defined as the fraction of total T cells that were SARS-CoV-2-associated. Using the MIRA data, every spike-specific TCR was mapped to the spike region that the TCR reacted to and assigned to either a CD4 or a CD8 class. Log10-transformed breadth and depth values were compared by one-way ANOVA with Sidak's multiple comparisons tests. TCRdb stores this immuneACCESS table with in-frame sequences only. Part of the clones is absent; in the studies checked, under half of the shortfall reflects unresolved V genes, and no reason is known for the rest. V and J calls and clone size come straight from that table; D and trimming were deduced from the DNA. This sample holds some 170,000 clones; approximately 90% were observed only once. Approximately 4% of the sample is in the top ten clones.

Its CDR3 holds 15 amino acids, cysteine through phenylalanine. Only the CDR3 region is kept as DNA, spanning 45 bases read in frame from base 1. Via the germline V gene, CDR1 is MDHEN and CDR2 SYDVKM. V was cut back by 2 bases and J by 2 bases, leaving a gap of 10 bases between them. The paper's findings and limits, for the study overall: Only five or six AZD1222 recipients were SARS-CoV-2 seropositive at baseline, limiting conclusions about previously exposed vaccinees. Vaccine-associated CD4 TCRs spanned the whole spike protein, with dominant responses in regions 160-218 and 743-854. Nearly half of unique spike-specific TCRs reportedly recognized epitopes outside regions mutated in the B.1.351 and B.1.1.7 variants. No day 14 peak-response samples were available, so repertoires were characterized only after the peak T cell response. After two AZD1222 doses, spike-specific TCR breadth and depth were significantly higher than at day 0 and than in MenACWY recipients. Most participants were white British and females outnumbered males, and the authors suggested that clonal diversity may have been underestimated. In the small 56-69-year group, the increase in depth fell short of significance, most likely because of low power.

Interpreted using the paper, the time point label stands for: about 28 days (+/-7) after the second vaccine dose. What this sample's treatment or condition label stands for: meningococcal conjugate vaccine given as trial control. The vaccinee samples were drawn from two UK trials, COV001 and COV002, one of which was a single-blind randomized controlled phase 2/3 trial testing AZD1222 (ChAdOx1 nCoV-19) in healthy adults. For TCRbeta chain sequencing, PBMC samples were collected from trial participants at day 0 and at day 28 after the second dose. A word on this clone: The antigen this receptor binds is unknown. Base qualities are not at hand, and no much larger clone is one base apart.

The receptor's source is an adult who received the MenACWY meningococcal vaccine as a control. This specimen consisted of peripheral blood, obtained 28 days after the second dose of the MenACWY control vaccine. This chain joins TRBV28 to TRBJ1-3; D gene: possibly TRBD1, on 5 matching bases. The CDR3 has the sequence CASSLAGIAGNTIYF. At the DNA level, the sequence is TGTGCCAGCAGTTTAGCAGGGATCGCTGGAAACACCATATATTTT.